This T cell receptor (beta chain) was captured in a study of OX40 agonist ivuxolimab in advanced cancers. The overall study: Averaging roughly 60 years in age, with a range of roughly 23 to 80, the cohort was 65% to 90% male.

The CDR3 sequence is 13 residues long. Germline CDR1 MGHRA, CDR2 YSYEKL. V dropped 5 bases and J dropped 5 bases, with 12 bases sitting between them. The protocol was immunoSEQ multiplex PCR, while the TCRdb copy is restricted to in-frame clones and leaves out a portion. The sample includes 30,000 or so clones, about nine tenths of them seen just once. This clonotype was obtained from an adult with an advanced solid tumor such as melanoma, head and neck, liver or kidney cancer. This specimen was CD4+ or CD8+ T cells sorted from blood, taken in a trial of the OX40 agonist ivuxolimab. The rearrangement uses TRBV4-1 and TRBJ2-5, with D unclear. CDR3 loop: CASSSGPRETQYF. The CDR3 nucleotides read TGCGCCAGCAGCTCCGGGCCCCGGGAGACCCAGTACTTC.